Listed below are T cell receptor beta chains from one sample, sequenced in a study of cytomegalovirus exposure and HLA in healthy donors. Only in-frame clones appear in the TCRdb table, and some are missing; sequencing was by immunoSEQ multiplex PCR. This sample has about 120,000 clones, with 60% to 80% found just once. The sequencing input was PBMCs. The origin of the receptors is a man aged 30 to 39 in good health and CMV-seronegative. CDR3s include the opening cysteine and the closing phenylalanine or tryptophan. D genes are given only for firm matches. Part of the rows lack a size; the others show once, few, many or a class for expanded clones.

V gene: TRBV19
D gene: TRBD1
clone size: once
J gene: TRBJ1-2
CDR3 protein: CASSIARGRNNYGYTF
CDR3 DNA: TGTGCCAGTAGTATCGCCAGGGGGCGTAATAACTATGGCTACACCTTC

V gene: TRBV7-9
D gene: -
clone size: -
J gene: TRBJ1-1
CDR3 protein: CASSLRFKSTEAFF
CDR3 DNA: TGTGCCAGCAGCTTACGGTTCAAGTCCACTGAAGCTTTCTTT

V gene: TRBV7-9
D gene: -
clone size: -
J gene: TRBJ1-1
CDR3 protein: CASSSPADRLTEAFF
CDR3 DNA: TGTGCCAGCAGCTCCCCCGCCGACAGACTCACTGAAGCTTTCTTT

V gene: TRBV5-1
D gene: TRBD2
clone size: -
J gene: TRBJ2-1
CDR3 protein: CASRVAGANEQFF
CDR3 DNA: TGCGCCAGCAGGGTAGCGGGGGCCAATGAGCAGTTCTTC

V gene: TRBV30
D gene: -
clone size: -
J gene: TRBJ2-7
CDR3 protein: CARGAPESYEQYF
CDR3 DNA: TGTGCCCGGGGGGCCCCTGAGAGCTACGAGCAGTACTTC

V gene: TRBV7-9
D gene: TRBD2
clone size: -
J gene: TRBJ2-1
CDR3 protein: CASSSGGIDVRGFDNEQFF
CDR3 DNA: TGTGCCAGCAGCAGCGGGGGGATAGATGTTCGGGGGTTTGACAATGAGCAGTTCTTC

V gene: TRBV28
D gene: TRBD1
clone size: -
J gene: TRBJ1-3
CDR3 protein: CASSFPGDSAGNTIYF
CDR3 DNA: TGTGCCAGCAGTTTCCCCGGGGACAGCGCTGGAAACACCATATATTTT

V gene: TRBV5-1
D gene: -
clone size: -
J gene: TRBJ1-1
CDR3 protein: CASSLDQSSNTEAFF
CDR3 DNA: TGCGCCAGCAGCTTGGACCAGTCCTCGAACACTGAAGCTTTCTTT

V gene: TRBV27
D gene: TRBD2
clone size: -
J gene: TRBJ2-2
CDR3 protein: CASSYGLAGYYTGELFF
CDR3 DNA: TGTGCCAGCAGTTATGGACTAGCGGGATACTACACCGGGGAGCTGTTTTTT

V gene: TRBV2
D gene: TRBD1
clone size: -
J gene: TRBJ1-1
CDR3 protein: CASRRQGDGTEAFF
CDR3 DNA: TGTGCCAGCAGGAGACAGGGGGATGGCACTGAAGCTTTCTTT

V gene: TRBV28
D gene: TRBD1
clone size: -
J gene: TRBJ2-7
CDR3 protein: CASSSPATGFELYEQYF
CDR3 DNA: TGTGCCAGCAGTTCGCCCGCGACAGGGTTTGAACTGTACGAGCAGTACTTC

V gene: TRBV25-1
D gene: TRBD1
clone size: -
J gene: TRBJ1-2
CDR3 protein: CASSESDRDYGYTF
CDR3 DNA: TGTGCCAGCAGTGAATCGGACAGGGATTATGGCTACACCTTC

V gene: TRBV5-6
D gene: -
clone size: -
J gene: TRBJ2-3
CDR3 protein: CASSTRDTSGDTQYF
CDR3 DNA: TGTGCCAGCAGCACCCGGGACACGTCAGGAGATACGCAGTATTTT

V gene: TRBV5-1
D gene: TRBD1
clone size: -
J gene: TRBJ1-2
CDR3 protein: CASSSRTGINYGYTF
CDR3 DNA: TGCGCCAGCAGCTCCCGGACAGGGATTAACTATGGCTACACCTTC

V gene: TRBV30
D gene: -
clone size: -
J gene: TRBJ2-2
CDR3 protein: CAWSGMLVTGELFF
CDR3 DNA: TGTGCCTGGAGTGGAATGTTAGTTACCGGGGAGCTGTTTTTT

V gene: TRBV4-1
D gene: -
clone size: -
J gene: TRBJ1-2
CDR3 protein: CASSQGRATYGYTF
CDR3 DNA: TGCGCCAGCAGCCAGGGCAGGGCGACCTATGGCTACACCTTC

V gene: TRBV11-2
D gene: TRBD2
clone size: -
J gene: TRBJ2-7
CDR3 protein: CASSPLTGRGDSYEQYF
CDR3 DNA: TGTGCCAGCAGCCCACTCACAGGGCGGGGGGACTCCTACGAGCAGTACTTC

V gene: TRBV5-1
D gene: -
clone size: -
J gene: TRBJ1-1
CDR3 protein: CASSLSVGVLSGAFF
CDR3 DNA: TGCGCCAGCAGCCTTTCAGTCGGGGTCCTTAGTGGAGCTTTCTTT

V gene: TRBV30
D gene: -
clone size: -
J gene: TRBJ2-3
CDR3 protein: CAWSVGGATVDTQYF
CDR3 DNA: TGTGCCTGGAGTGTTGGGGGGGCTACGGTAGATACGCAGTATTTT

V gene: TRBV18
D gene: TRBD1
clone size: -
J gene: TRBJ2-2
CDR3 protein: CASSPTGDGELFF
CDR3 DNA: TGTGCCAGCTCACCGACAGGGGACGGGGAGCTGTTTTTT

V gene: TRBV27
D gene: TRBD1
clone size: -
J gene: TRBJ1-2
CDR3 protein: CASSLRSRGNYGYTF
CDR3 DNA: TGTGCCAGCAGCCTAAGGAGCAGGGGGAACTATGGCTACACCTTC

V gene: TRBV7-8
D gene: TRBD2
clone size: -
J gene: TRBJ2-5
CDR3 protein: CASSPLAGDGAQYF
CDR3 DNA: TGTGCCAGCAGCCCTCTAGCGGGGGATGGGGCCCAGTACTTC

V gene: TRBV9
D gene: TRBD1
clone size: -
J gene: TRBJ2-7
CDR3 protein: CASSPMGQIFGGYEQYF
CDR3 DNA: TGTGCCAGCAGCCCTATGGGACAGATCTTCGGAGGCTACGAGCAGTACTTC

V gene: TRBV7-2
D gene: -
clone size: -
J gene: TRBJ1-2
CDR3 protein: CASSLVSGYGYTF
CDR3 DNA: TGTGCCAGCAGCTTAGTTTCCGGGTATGGCTACACCTTC

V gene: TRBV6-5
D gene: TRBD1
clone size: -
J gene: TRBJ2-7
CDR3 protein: CASSYGTGQIYEQYF
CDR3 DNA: TGTGCCAGCAGTTACGGGACAGGGCAAATTTACGAGCAGTACTTC

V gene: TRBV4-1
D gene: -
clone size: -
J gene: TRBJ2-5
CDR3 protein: CASSQAPGQPQETQYF
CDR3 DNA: TGCGCCAGCAGCCAAGCGCCGGGACAACCACAAGAGACCCAGTACTTC

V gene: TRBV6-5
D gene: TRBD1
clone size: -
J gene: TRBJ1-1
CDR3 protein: CASSYGRDRGQTEAFF
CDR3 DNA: TGTGCCAGCAGTTACGGACGGGACAGGGGGCAGACTGAAGCTTTCTTT

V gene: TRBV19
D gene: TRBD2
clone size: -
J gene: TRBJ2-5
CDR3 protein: CASKRGLAGDQETQYF
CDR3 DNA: TGTGCCAGTAAACGGGGACTAGCGGGGGACCAAGAGACCCAGTACTTC

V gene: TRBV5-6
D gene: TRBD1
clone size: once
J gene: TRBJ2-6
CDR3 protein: CASSPTGSGANVLTF
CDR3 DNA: TGTGCCAGCAGCCCGACAGGGTCTGGGGCCAACGTCCTGACTTTC

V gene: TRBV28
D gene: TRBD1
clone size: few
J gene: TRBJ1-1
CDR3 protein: CASSSWTGDFAFF
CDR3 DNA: TGTGCCAGCAGTTCTTGGACAGGGGATTTCGCTTTCTTT

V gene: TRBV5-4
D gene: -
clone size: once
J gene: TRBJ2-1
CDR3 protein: CASSLSDEQFF
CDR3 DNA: TGTGCCAGCAGCTTGTCAGATGAGCAGTTCTTC

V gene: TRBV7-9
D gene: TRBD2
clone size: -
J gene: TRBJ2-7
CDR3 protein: CASSVTGGVIREQYF
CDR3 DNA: TGTGCCAGCAGCGTGACCGGGGGGGTCATAAGAGAGCAGTACTTC

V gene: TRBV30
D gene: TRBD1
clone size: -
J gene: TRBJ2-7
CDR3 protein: CAWTGLRDRTSYEQYF
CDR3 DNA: TGTGCCTGGACGGGTCTCCGGGACAGGACTTCCTACGAGCAGTACTTC

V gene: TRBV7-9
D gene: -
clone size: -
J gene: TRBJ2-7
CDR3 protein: CSSSLAQAAYEQYF
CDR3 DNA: TGTTCCAGCAGCTTAGCGCAGGCCGCCTACGAGCAGTACTTC

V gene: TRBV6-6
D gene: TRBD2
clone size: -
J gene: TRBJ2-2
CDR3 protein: CASSASSGGAIGELFF
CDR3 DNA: TGTGCCAGCAGTGCTTCTAGCGGGGGGGCTATCGGGGAGCTGTTTTTT

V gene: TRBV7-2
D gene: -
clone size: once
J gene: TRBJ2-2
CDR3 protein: CASSLRLREGGELFF
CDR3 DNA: TGTGCCAGCAGCTTACGACTCCGAGAAGGCGGGGAGCTGTTTTTT

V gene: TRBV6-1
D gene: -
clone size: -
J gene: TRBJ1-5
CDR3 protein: CASSSRGSNQPQHF
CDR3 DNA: TGTGCCAGCAGCTCGAGAGGGAGCAATCAGCCCCAGCATTTT

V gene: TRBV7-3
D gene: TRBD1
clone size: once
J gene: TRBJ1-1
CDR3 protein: CASSPTNRGRGRGTEAFF
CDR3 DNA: TGTGCCAGCAGCCCAACTAACAGGGGGCGAGGTCGGGGCACTGAAGCTTTCTTT

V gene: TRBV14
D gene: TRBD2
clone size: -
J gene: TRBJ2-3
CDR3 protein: CASSPVWGGLTDTQYF
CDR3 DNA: TGTGCCAGCAGCCCAGTCTGGGGGGGGTTGACAGATACGCAGTATTTT

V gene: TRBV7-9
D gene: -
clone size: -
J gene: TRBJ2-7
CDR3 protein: CASTGRASYEQYF
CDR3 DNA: TGTGCCAGCACAGGCAGGGCCTCCTACGAGCAGTACTTC

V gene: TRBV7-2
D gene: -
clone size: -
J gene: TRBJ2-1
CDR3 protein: CASSPRDGSSYNEQFF
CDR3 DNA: TGTGCCAGCAGCCCTCGCGACGGGAGCTCCTACAATGAGCAGTTCTTC

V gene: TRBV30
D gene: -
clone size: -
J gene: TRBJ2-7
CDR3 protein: CAWSIDSGSYEQYF
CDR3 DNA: TGTGCCTGGAGTATTGACAGTGGAAGCTACGAGCAGTACTTC

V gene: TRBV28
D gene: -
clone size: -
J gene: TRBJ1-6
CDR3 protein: CASRPTAGLGSPLHF
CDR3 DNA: TGTGCCAGCAGACCGACGGCAGGGTTGGGGTCACCCCTCCACTTT

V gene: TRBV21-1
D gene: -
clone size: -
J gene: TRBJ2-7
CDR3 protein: CASSPPGPPGEGQYF
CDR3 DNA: TGTGCCAGCAGCCCTCCGGGACCACCGGGAGAGGGGCAGTACTTC

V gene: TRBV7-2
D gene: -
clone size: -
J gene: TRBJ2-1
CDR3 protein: CASSLNIWGGADNEQFF
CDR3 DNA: TGTGCCAGCAGCTTAAACATTTGGGGGGGGGCTGACAATGAGCAGTTCTTC

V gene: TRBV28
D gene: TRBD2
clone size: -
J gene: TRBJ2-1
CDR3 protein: CASSFLAGLYEQFF
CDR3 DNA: TGTGCCAGCAGTTTCCTAGCGGGCCTCTATGAGCAGTTCTTC

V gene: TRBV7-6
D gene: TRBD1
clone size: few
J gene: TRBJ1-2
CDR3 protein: CASSQGQGVLYGYTF
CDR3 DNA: TGTGCCAGCAGCCAGGGACAGGGGGTTCTTTACGGCTACACCTTC

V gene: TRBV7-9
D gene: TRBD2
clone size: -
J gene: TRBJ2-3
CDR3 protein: CASSLLAGGFADTQYF
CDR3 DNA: TGTGCCAGCAGCCTCCTAGCGGGGGGGTTCGCAGATACGCAGTATTTT

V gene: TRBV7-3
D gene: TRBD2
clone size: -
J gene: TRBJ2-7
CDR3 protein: CASSVNSGGAHEQYF
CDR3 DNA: TGTGCCAGCAGCGTCAATAGCGGGGGGGCCCACGAGCAGTACTTC

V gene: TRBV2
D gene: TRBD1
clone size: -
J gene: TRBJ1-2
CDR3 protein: CASSVVTGVGYTF
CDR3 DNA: TGTGCCAGCAGTGTCGTTACAGGGGTTGGCTACACCTTC

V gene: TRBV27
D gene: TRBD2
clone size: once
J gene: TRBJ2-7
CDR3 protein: CASTRVSGGHEQYF
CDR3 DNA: TGTGCCAGCACTCGTGTTAGCGGGGGCCACGAGCAGTACTTC

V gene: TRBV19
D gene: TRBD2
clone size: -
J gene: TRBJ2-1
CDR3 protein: CASSTRQLAGGYNEQFF
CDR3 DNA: TGTGCCAGTAGTACCCGACAGCTAGCGGGGGGCTACAATGAGCAGTTCTTC